This T cell receptor (beta chain) originates from a study of blood T cell repertoires in COVID-19. Across the study: Samples representing acute and convalescent COVID-19 were sourced from the United States, Italy and Spain. The analysed material was cDNA or gDNA that came from T cells, B-cell-depleted T cells, or PBMCs.

The table came from immunoSEQ multiplex PCR; TCRdb's copy has only in-frame clones and leaves some out. This table holds around 300,000 clones, about nine tenths found once. The CDR3 covers 15 residues. CDR1 and CDR2 (germline): MNHEY, SVGAGI. Trimming at V came to 2 bases and at J to 4 bases, leaving 6 bases not matched to a gene. This TCR came from a woman in her 40s with acute or convalescent COVID-19. The chain links TRBV6-5 to TRBJ1-2, with TRBD1 matching 8 bases. Sequencing was done on a sample of peripheral blood. The CDR3 is CASSYLVTGVYGYTF. The CDR3, as DNA: TGTGCCAGCAGTTACCTCGTGACAGGGGTCTATGGCTACACCTTC.